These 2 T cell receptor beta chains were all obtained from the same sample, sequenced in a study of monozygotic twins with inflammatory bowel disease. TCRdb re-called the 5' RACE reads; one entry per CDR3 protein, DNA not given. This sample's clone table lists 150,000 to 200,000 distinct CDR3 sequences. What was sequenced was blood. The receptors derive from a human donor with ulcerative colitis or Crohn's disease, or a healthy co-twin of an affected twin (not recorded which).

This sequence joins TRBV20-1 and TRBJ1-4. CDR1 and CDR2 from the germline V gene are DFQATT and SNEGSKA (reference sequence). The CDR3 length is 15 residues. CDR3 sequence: CSASGGITGGEKLFF.

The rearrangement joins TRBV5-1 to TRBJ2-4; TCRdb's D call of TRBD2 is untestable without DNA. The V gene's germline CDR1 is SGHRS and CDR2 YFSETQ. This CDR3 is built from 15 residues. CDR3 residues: CASSFRGTDLNIQYF. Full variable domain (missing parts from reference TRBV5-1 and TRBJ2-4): KAGVTQTPRYLIKTRGQQVTLSCSPISGHRSVSWYQQTPGQGLQFLFEYFSETQRNKGNFPGRFSGRQFSNSRSEMNVSTLELGDSALYLCASSFRGTDLNIQYFGAGTRLSVL.